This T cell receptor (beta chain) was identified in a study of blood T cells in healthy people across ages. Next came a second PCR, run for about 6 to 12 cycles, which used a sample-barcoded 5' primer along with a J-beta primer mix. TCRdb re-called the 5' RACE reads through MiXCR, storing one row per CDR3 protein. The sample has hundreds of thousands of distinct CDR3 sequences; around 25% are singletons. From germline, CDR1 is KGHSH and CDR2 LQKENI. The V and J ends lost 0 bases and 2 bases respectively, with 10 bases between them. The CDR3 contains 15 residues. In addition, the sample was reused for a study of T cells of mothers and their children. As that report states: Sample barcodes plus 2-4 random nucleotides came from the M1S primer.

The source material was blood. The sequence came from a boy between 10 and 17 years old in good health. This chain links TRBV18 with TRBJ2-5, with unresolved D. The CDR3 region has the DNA TGTGCCAGCTCACCACCTTCGGGTCGGCAAGAGACCCAGTACTTC. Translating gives CASSPPSGRQETQYF.